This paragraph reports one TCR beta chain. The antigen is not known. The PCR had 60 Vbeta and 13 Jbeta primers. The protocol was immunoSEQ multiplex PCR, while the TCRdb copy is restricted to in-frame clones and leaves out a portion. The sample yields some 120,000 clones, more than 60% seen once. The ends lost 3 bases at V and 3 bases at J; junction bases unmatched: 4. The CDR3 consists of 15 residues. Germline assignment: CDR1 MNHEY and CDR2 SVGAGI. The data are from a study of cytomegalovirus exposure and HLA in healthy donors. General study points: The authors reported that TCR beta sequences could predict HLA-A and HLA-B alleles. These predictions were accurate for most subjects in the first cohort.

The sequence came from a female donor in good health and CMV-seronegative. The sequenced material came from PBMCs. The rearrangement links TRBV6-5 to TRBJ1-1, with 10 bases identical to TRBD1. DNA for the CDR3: TGTGCCAGCAGTTATCTTGGGACAGGGGACACTGAAGCTTTCTTT. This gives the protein CASSYLGTGDTEAFF.